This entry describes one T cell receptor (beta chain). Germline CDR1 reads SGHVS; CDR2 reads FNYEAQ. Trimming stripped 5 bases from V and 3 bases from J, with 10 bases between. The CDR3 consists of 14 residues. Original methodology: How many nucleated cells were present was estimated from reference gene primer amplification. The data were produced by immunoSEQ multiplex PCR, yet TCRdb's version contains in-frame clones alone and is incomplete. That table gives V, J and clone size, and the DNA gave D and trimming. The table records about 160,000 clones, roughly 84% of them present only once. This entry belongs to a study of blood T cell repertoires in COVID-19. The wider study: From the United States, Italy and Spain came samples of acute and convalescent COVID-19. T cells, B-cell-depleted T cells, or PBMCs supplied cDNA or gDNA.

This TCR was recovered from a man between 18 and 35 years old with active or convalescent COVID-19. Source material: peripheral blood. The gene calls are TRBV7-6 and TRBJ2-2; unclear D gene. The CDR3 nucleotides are TGTGCCAGCAGCCTATCCCTCCACACCGGGGAGCTGTTTTTT. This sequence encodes CASSLSLHTGELFF.